This T cell receptor beta chain was obtained from a study of T cell responses to AZD1222 COVID-19 vaccine. The overall study: Pooled samples include second doses given at about 4 or 12 weeks.

Study findings and constraints: Most donors were white British, females outnumbered males, and clonal diversity was possibly underestimated.

Sample share makes this clone medium-sized (0.01 to 0.1%). As yet, its antigen is unknown. Distinct nucleotide sequences in the sample also encode this CDR3. The repertoire was sequenced with immunoSEQ multiplex PCR; TCRdb's copy has only in-frame clones and lacks some. The sample lists about 69,000 clones, 80% to 90% occurring once. Germline lookup yields CDR1 KGHSH and CDR2 LQKENI. The germline V and J ends were trimmed by 3 bases and 7 bases, with 12 bases remaining between them. The CDR3 covers 14 residues. The gene calls are TRBV18 and TRBJ1-4; perhaps TRBD1 as D (5 bases). The TCR comes from an adult in good health. Sequenced here: peripheral blood, sampled on day 0 of AZD1222 vaccination. CDR3 residues: CASSPGTGREKLFF. In DNA, the CDR3 is TGTGCCAGCTCACCCGGGACCGGTCGTGAAAAACTGTTTTTT.